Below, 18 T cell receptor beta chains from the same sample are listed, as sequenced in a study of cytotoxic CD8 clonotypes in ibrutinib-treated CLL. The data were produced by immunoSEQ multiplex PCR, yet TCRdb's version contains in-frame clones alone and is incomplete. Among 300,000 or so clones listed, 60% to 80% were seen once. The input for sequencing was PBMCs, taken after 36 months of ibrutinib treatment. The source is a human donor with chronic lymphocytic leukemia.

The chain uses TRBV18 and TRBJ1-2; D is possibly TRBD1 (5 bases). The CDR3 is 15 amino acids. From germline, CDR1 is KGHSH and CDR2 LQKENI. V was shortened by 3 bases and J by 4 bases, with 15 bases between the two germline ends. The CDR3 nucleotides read TGTGCCAGCTCACCGGGGACGGATCTCGGCTATGGCTACACCTTC. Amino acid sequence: CASSPGTDLGYGYTF. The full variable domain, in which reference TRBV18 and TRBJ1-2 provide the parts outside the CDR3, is NAGVMQNPRHLVRRRGQEARLRCSPMKGHSHVYWYRQLPEEGLKFMVYLQKENIIDESGMPKERFSAEFPKEGPSILRIQQVVRGDSAAYFCASSPGTDLGYGYTFGSGTRLTVV.

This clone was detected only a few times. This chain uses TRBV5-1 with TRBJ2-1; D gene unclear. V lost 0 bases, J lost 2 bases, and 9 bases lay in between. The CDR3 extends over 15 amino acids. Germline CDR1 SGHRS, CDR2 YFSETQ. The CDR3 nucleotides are TGCGCCAGCAGCTTGGAGGCCAACCCCTACAATGAGCAGTTCTTC. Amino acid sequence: CASSLEANPYNEQFF.

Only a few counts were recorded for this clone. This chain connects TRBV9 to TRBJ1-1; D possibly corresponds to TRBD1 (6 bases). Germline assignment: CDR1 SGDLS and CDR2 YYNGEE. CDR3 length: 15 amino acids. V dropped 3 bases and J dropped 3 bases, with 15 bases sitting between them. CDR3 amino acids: CASSGRGGLYTEAFF. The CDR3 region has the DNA TGTGCCAGCAGCGGCAGGGGTGGCCTGTACACTGAAGCTTTCTTT. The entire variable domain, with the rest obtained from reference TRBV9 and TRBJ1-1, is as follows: DSGVTQTPKHLITATGQRVTLRCSPRSGDLSVYWYQQSLDQGLQFLIQYYNGEERAKGNILERFSAQQFPDLHSELNLSSLELGDSALYFCASSGRGGLYTEAFFGQGTRLTVV.

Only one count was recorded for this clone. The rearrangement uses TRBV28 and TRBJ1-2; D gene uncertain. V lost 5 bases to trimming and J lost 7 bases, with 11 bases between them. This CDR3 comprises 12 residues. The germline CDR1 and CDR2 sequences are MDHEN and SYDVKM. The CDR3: CASSLRVGGYTF. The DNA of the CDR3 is TGTGCCAGCAGTCTGAGGGTGGGTGGCTACACCTTC.

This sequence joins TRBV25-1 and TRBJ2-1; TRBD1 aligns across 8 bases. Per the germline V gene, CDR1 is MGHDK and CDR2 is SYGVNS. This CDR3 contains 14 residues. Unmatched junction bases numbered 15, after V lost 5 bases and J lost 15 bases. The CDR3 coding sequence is TGTGCCAGCAGTCGGAGGGACAGGTCAAGTGCTGCGTTCTTC. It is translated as CASSRRDRSSAAFF. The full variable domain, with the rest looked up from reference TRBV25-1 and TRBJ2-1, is EADIYQTPRYLVIGTGKKITLECSQTMGHDKMYWYQQDPGMELHLIHYSYGVNSTEKGDLSSESTVSRIRTEHFPLTLESARPSHTSQYLCASSRRDRSSAAFFGPGTRLTVL.

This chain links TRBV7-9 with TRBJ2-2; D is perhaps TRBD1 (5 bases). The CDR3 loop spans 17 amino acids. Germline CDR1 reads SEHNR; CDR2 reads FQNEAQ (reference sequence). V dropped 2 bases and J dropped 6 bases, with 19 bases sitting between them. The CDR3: CASSLPLREVDAGELFF. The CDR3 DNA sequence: TGTGCCAGCAGCTTACCCCTCAGGGAAGTGGACGCCGGGGAGCTGTTTTTT. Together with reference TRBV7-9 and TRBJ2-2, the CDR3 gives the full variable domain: DTGVSQNPRHKITKRGQNVTFRCDPISEHNRLYWYRQTLGQGPEFLTYFQNEAQLEKSRLLSDRFSAERPKGSFSTLEIQRTEQGDSAMYLCASSLPLREVDAGELFFGEGSRLTVL.

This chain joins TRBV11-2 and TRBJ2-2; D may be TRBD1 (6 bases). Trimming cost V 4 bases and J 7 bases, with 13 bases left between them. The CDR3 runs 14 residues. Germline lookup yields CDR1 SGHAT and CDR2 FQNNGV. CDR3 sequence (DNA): TGTGCCAGCAGCTCTCTCGACAGGAACGGGGAGCTGTTTTTT. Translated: CASSSLDRNGELFF.

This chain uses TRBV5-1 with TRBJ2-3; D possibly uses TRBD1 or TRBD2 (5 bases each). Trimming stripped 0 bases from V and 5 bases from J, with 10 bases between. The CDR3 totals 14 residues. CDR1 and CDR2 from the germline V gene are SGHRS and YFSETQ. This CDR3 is CASSLGDRRDTQYF. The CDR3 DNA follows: TGCGCCAGCAGCTTGGGGGACCGCCGAGATACGCAGTATTTT.

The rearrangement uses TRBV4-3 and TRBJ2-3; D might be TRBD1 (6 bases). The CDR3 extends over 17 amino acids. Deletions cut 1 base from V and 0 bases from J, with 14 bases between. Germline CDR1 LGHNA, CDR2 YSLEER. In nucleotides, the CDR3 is TGCGCCAGCAGCCAAGGTACAGGGCCTCAGAGCACAGATACGCAGTATTTT. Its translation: CASSQGTGPQSTDTQYF.

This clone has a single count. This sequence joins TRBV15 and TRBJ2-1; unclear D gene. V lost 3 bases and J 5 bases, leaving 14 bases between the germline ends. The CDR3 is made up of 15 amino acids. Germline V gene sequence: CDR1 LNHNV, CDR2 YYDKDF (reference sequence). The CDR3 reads CATSSTPLIDNEQFF. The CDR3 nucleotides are TGTGCCACCAGCAGTACCCCGTTGATCGACAATGAGCAGTTCTTC.

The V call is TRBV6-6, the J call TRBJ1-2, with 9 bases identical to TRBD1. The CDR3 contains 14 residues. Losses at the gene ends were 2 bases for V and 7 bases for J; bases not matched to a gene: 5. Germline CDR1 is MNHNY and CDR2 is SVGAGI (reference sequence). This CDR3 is CASSYGRTGVGYTF. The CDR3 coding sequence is TGTGCCAGCAGTTACGGTCGGACAGGGGTTGGCTACACCTTC.

The CDR3 nucleotides read TGCGCCAGCAGCCATCCCACAGGGTACCAAGAGACCCAGTACTTC. This gives the protein CASSHPTGYQETQYF. The chain employs TRBV4-1 and TRBJ2-5, with D possibly being TRBD1 (6 bases). The CDR3 has 15 amino acids. Germline V CDR1 and CDR2: MGHRA, YSYEKL. Trimming removed 3 bases from V and 0 bases from J, with 11 bases in between.

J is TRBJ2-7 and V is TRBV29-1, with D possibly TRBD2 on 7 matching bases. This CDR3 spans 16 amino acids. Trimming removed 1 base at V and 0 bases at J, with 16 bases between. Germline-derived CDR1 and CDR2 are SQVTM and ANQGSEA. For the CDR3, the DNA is TGCAGCGTTGAAGGGGGGCCGGGCGGGAGCTCCTACGAGCAGTACTTC. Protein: CSVEGGPGGSSYEQYF.

The CDR3 bases are TGTGCCAGCAGCGCGCAGGGCTACGAGCAGTACTTC. The encoded protein is CASSAQGYEQYF. The chain couples TRBV5-4 to TRBJ2-7; D is perhaps TRBD1 (5 bases). The CDR3 length is 12 residues. V was clipped by 4 bases and J by 3 bases, with 8 bases between them. CDR1 is SGHNT and CDR2 is YYREEE in the germline V gene (reference sequence).

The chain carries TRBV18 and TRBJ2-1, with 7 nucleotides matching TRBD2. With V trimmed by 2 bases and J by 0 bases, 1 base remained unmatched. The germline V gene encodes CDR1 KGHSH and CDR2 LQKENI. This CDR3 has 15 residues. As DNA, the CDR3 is TGTGCCAGCTCACCAGGGGGGGGCTCCTACAATGAGCAGTTCTTC. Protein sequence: CASSPGGGSYNEQFF.

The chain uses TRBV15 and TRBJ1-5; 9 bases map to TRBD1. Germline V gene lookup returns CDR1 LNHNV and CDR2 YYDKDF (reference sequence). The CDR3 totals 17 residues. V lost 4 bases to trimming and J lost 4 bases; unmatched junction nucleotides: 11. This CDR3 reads CATSIVYGTGQNQPQHF. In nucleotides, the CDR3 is TGTGCCACCAGCATTGTGTACGGGACAGGGCAAAATCAGCCCCAGCATTTT.

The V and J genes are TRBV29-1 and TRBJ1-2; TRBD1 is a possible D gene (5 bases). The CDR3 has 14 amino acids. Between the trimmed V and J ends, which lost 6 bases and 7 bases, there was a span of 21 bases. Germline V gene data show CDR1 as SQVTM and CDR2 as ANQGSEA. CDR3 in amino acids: CSVSLGPGVRGYTF. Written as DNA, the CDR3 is TGCAGCGTGTCCCTAGGCCCGGGGGTTCGTGGCTACACCTTC.

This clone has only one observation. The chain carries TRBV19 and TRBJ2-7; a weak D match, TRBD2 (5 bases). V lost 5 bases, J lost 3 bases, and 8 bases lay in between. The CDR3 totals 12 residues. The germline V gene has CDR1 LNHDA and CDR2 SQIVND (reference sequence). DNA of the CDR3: TGTGCCAGTAGTTTCCGGGACTACGAGCAGTACTTC. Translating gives CASSFRDYEQYF.